The clone carrying this TCR beta chain appeared a single time. Its specificity is unknown. Germline lookup yields CDR1 DFQATT and CDR2 SNEGSKA (reference sequence). V shed 7 bases, J shed 2 bases, and the junction held 15 bases outside the gene matches. CDR3 length: 16 residues. MiXCR was run by TCRdb on the RT-PCR reads, yielding one entry per CDR3 protein. The sample includes roughly 700,000 distinct CDR3 sequences, approximately 15% of them seen just once. The data are from a study of response to subunit inactivated influenza vaccine. Study outcomes and limitations: The authors suggested that every seasonal influenza vaccination recruits few new T cells.

The sequencing here drew on PBMCs from blood, taken about 14 days before vaccination. The gene calls are TRBV20-1 and TRBJ2-3; 7 bases line up with TRBD1. This receptor was taken from a man aged 45-65 years who received an inactivated influenza vaccine. The CDR3: CSGIRGGQGVTDTQYF. CDR3 DNA sequence: TGCAGTGGCATCAGAGGAGGCCAGGGGGTCACAGATACGCAGTATTTT.